A single sample is the source of the 23 T cell receptor beta chains below, sequenced in a study of blood T cell repertoires in COVID-19. Some clones are missing from TCRdb's copy, which holds only in-frame ones; the method was immunoSEQ multiplex PCR. The sample lists over 200,000 clones; under 90% were seen once. Sequenced sample: PBMCs or T cells enriched from blood (not recorded which). These receptor sequences come from a woman in her 30s with acute COVID-19.

V gene TRBV19 combines with J gene TRBJ2-1; D may be TRBD2 (5 bases). Germline V gives CDR1 LNHDA, CDR2 SQIVND (reference sequence). CDR3 size: 14 residues. V was clipped by 10 bases and J by 3 bases, with 16 bases between them. The CDR3 loop is CATTQNGDYNEQFF. The CDR3 DNA sequence: TGTGCCACCACCCAGAACGGGGACTACAATGAGCAGTTCTTC.

V is TRBV6-2 or TRBV6-3 and J is TRBJ1-2; a possible D gene is TRBD1 (5 bases). The CDR3 is made up of 14 amino acids. V shed 2 bases and J shed 2 bases, with 9 bases lying between them. Germline lookup yields CDR1 MNHEY and CDR2 SVGEGT. The CDR3 loop reads CASSYGRVNYGYTF. The CDR3 DNA sequence: TGTGCCAGCAGTTACGGCAGGGTGAACTATGGCTACACCTTC.

The CDR3 DNA follows: TGTGCCTGGACGAAGGGGGTGTTCCGGCCCCAGCATTTT. Translated: CAWTKGVFRPQHF. The chain links TRBV30 to TRBJ1-5, with D possibly being TRBD1 (6 bases). In germline, CDR1 is GTSNPN, CDR2 SVGIG (reference sequence). CDR3 length equals 13 residues. The V end was cut by 4 bases, the J end by 9 bases, with 16 bases between. The full variable domain, with the rest looked up from reference TRBV30 and TRBJ1-5, is SQTIHQWPATLVQPVGSPLSLECTVEGTSNPNLYWYRQAAGRGLQLLFYSVGIGQISSEVPQNLSASRPQDRQFILSSKKLLLSDSGFYLCAWTKGVFRPQHFGDGTRLSIL.

This clone was seen just once. This chain's CDR3 is CASSLAGQWNTIYF. The CDR3 nucleotides are TGCGCCAGCAGCTTGGCGGGACAGTGGAACACCATATATTTT. This rearrangement joins TRBV5-1 to TRBJ1-3; the match to TRBD1 covers 7 bases. This CDR3 spans 14 amino acids. J lost 7 bases, V lost 0 bases, and 4 bases had no gene match. The germline V gene has CDR1 SGHRS and CDR2 YFSETQ.

The chain employs TRBV6-4 and TRBJ1-1, with D perhaps matching TRBD1 (5 bases). This CDR3 spans 13 amino acids. CDR1 MRHNA and CDR2 SNTAGT come from the germline V gene. Trimming took off 5 bases at V and 10 bases at J, with 17 bases between the two ends. For the CDR3, the DNA is TGTGCCAGCAGTTCCGACAGCCGCCTGCCAGCTTTCTTT. It encodes CASSSDSRLPAFF.

The chain has TRBV19 and TRBJ1-2; D is ambiguous. The germline V gene encodes CDR1 LNHDA and CDR2 SQIVND (reference sequence). There are 13 residues in the CDR3. V was clipped by 7 bases and J by 4 bases, with 13 bases between them. CDR3 loop: CASTNRRGYGYTF. CDR3 nucleotide sequence: TGTGCCAGTACCAATCGCCGGGGCTATGGCTACACCTTC.

CDR3 sequence: CASSLVGTGANYGYTF. CDR3 sequence (DNA): TGTGCCAGCAGCTTAGTAGGGACAGGGGCTAACTATGGCTACACCTTC. The rearrangement uses TRBV11-2 and TRBJ1-2, with 10 bases aligning to TRBD1. Germline loops: CDR1 SGHAT, CDR2 FQNNGV. J lost 0 bases, V lost 1 base, and 2 bases had no gene match. The CDR3 is 16 amino acids. Full variable domain (remainder filled in from reference TRBV11-2 and TRBJ1-2): EAGVAQSPRYKIIEKRQSVAFWCNPISGHATLYWYQQILGQGPKLLIQFQNNGVVDDSQLPKDRFSAERLKGVDSTLKIQPAKLEDSAVYLCASSLVGTGANYGYTFGSGTRLTVV.

V is TRBV5-5 and J is TRBJ1-2; D perhaps matches TRBD1 (6 bases). The CDR3 has 15 residues. Germline values: CDR1 SGHKS, CDR2 YYEKEE (reference sequence). V shed 4 bases and J shed 8 bases, with 21 bases lying between them. The CDR3 region has the DNA TGTGCCAGCAGCATGACGCCTACCGGGACATGGGGCTACACCTTC. It encodes CASSMTPTGTWGYTF.

The J gene is TRBJ2-6, the V gene TRBV27, with D perhaps matching TRBD1 (6 bases). Germline loops: CDR1 MNHEY, CDR2 SMNVEV (reference sequence). V shed 6 bases and J shed 0 bases, with 27 bases lying between them. The CDR3 length is 21 residues. The CDR3 region is CASRIFSDSLPSFSGANVLTF. The CDR3 nucleotides read TGTGCCAGCAGGATATTTTCGGACAGTTTGCCTTCTTTCTCTGGGGCCAACGTCCTGACTTTC.

The chain uses TRBV2 and TRBJ2-2; 9 nucleotides agree with TRBD1. Looked up from germline, CDR1 is SNHLY and CDR2 is FYNNEI. The ends lost 6 bases at V and 7 bases at J; junction bases unmatched: 9. This CDR3 has 15 amino acids. The CDR3 sequence: CASRRETGGLGELFF. The CDR3 DNA reads as TGTGCCAGCAGGAGGGAGACAGGGGGTCTCGGGGAGCTGTTTTTT.

This chain uses TRBV27 with TRBJ2-7; 8 nucleotides agree with TRBD1. V was clipped by 7 bases and J by 6 bases; unmatched bases: 14. CDR3 size: 15 residues. CDR1 is MNHEY and CDR2 is SMNVEV in the germline V gene (reference sequence). The CDR3 loop reads CASKSLDRVHTEQYF. The CDR3 DNA reads as TGTGCCAGCAAATCCTTGGACAGGGTACATACCGAGCAGTACTTC.

V usage is TRBV10-1 and J usage is TRBJ2-2; perhaps TRBD2 as D (5 bases). The ends were cut back, 5 bases at V and 0 bases at J, with 16 bases in the middle. The CDR3 has 17 residues. CDR1 is WNHNN, CDR2 SYGVQD, per germline (reference sequence). The CDR3 region is CASSPTRGNANTGELFF. The CDR3 nucleotides are TGCGCCAGCAGTCCAACTCGGGGAAATGCGAACACCGGGGAGCTGTTTTTT.

The rearrangement uses TRBV5-1 and TRBJ1-2; D might be TRBD1 (6 bases). CDR1 is SGHRS, CDR2 YFSETQ, per germline. The CDR3 is 15 amino acids. V shed 3 bases and J shed 3 bases, with 15 bases lying between them. The CDR3 DNA follows: TGCGCCAGCAGCTCCTCTACGGGGGGCGACTATGGCTACACCTTC. It specifies CASSSSTGGDYGYTF.

The chain has TRBV5-5 and TRBJ1-6; D is undetermined. The CDR3 loop spans 14 amino acids. V lost 1 base and J lost 15, with 17 bases in between. CDR1 and CDR2 from the germline V gene are SGHKS and YYEKEE (reference sequence). CDR3 sequence: CASSLSGVEGGLHF. CDR3 DNA: TGTGCCAGCAGCTTGTCCGGAGTTGAGGGAGGCCTCCACTTT.

The rearrangement links TRBV5-1 to TRBJ1-4; D perhaps matches TRBD1 (6 bases). CDR1 and CDR2 from the germline V gene are SGHRS and YFSETQ. The CDR3 extends over 16 amino acids. Trimming cost V 0 bases and J 4 bases, with 13 bases left between them. CDR3 nucleotides: TGCGCCAGCAGCTTGGGGGCCAGGGGATTTAATGAAAAACTGTTTTTT. Translation gives CASSLGARGFNEKLFF.

Written as DNA, the CDR3 is TGTGCCAGCAGTTTAGTCTCGACTAGTTCGGGGGAGTCGAATACGCAGTATTTT. Translation: CASSLVSTSSGESNTQYF. The rearrangement joins TRBV27 to TRBJ2-3, with D possibly being TRBD2 (6 bases). Trimming cost V 2 bases and J 7 bases, with 25 bases left between them. Per germline, CDR1 MNHEY and CDR2 SMNVEV (reference sequence). This CDR3 is built from 18 residues.

This clone has only one observation. The chain links TRBV30 to TRBJ1-5; no firm D call. V lost 3 bases and J 5 bases, leaving 11 bases between the germline ends. Germline loops: CDR1 GTSNPN, CDR2 SVGIG (reference sequence). The CDR3 covers 13 residues. CDR3 nucleotides: TGTGCCTGGAGGGGGTCGCGGGATCAGCCCCAGCATTTT. Translating it yields CAWRGSRDQPQHF.

The genes are TRBV7-2 and TRBJ1-5; D is uncertain. The CDR3 is 12 residues long. CDR1 is SGHTA, CDR2 FQGNSA, per germline. V dropped 8 bases and J dropped 0 bases, with 5 bases sitting between them. The DNA of the CDR3 is TGTGCCAGCCAGTATAGCAATCAGCCCCAGCATTTT. This gives the protein CASQYSNQPQHF. Combining the CDR3 with reference TRBV7-2 and TRBJ1-5 gives the whole variable domain GAGVSQSPSNKVTEKGKDVELRCDPISGHTALYWYRQSLGQGLEFLIYFQGNSAPDKSGLPSDRFSAERTGGSVSTLTIQRTQQEDSAVYLCASQYSNQPQHFGDGTRLSIL.

V and J are TRBV29-1 and TRBJ2-7, with 7 bases identical to TRBD1. This CDR3 has 13 residues. V gave up 6 bases and J gave up 3 bases; unmatched junction bases: 8. Germline CDR1 is SQVTM and CDR2 is ANQGSEA. CDR3 sequence (DNA): TGCAGCGTATTGACAGGGTCCCGCTACGAGCAGTACTTC. Amino acid sequence: CSVLTGSRYEQYF.

The chain uses TRBV12-3 or TRBV12-4 and TRBJ1-5; no clear D. The CDR3 runs to 13 residues. V gave up 3 bases and J gave up 4 bases, with 7 bases separating them. Written as DNA, the CDR3 is TGTGCCAGCAGTTTGAACAAGAATCAGCCCCAGCATTTT. Translating gives CASSLNKNQPQHF.

The rearrangement uses TRBV11-2 and TRBJ2-1; TRBD2 matches 8 bases. Unmatched junction bases numbered 7, after V lost 5 bases and J lost 4 bases. Germline V gene sequence: CDR1 SGHAT, CDR2 FQNNGV. This CDR3 has 15 amino acids. CDR3 DNA sequence: TGTGCCAGCAGCACGGGGGCTAGCGGGTACAATGAGCAGTTCTTC. This translates into CASSTGASGYNEQFF.

The sample holds one count of this clone. The CDR3 DNA is TGTGCCAGCAGTGAAAGTGGACAGGGGGGACAGCCCCAGCATTTT. Its protein is CASSESGQGGQPQHF. This chain connects TRBV2 to TRBJ1-5; the match to TRBD1 covers 10 bases. Germline V gene sequence: CDR1 SNHLY, CDR2 FYNNEI. This CDR3 is 15 amino acids long. V was clipped by 2 bases and J by 7 bases; unmatched bases: 5.

This chain joins TRBV6-5 and TRBJ2-4; 7 nucleotides align to TRBD1. Unmatched junction bases numbered 5, after V lost 0 bases and J lost 6 bases. This CDR3 comprises 15 residues. CDR1 and CDR2 from the germline V gene are MNHEY and SVGAGI. This CDR3 is CASSYSRGLGNIQYF. CDR3 DNA: TGTGCCAGCAGTTACTCGAGGGGGCTCGGAAACATTCAGTACTTC.